This T cell receptor (beta chain) was sequenced for a study of blood T cell repertoires in COVID-19. Study-level information: The United States, Italy and Spain were the sources of the acute and convalescent COVID-19 samples.

The CDR3 sequence is 15 residues long. V lost 4 bases and J 8 bases, leaving 20 bases between the germline ends. Germline V gives CDR1 SGHDN, CDR2 FVKESK. Here immunoSEQ multiplex PCR was the method, and the copy in TCRdb shows in-frame clones only, minus some. The sample shows under 200,000 clones, roughly 91% of them seen only once. The V call is TRBV14, the J call TRBJ1-2; tentative D call: TRBD1 (6 bases). Source material: peripheral blood. This receptor was identified in a man aged 18 to 29 with acute or convalescent COVID-19. CDR3 sequence reads: CASSPRSTGTRGYTF. The CDR3 DNA follows: TGTGCCAGCAGCCCTCGAAGTACAGGGACGAGAGGCTACACCTTC.